A single sample gave rise to the 9 T cell receptor beta chains below, sequenced in a study of blood T cell repertoires in COVID-19 (dated by TCRdb to 2019 to 2021). The library was prepared using the immunoSEQ multiplex PCR assay. TCRdb retrieved this table from immuneACCESS and kept in-frame rearrangements only. Not all clones are present; in checked studies, unresolved V genes account for under half, and no reason is known for the remainder. Counted in this sample were some 120,000 clones; about 88% of them appeared once. The ten largest clones add up to 1.5% to 1.9% of the sample. Sequencing was performed on peripheral blood. These receptors were taken from a human donor in a cohort sampled during active COVID-19.

The chain uses TRBV5-1 and TRBJ2-5, with 9 bases lining up with TRBD1. J gave up 4 bases and V 4 bases, and 2 bases lay outside the gene matches. The CDR3 totals 13 residues. Germline V gene sequence: CDR1 SGHRS, CDR2 YFSETQ. CDR3 DNA: TGCGCCAGCAGCAAGGACAGGGGAGAGACCCAGTACTTC. Residues: CASSKDRGETQYF.

The V gene is TRBV5-1, the J gene TRBJ1-2; 8 bases line up with TRBD1. This CDR3 has 14 residues. With 10 bases clipped from V and 0 bases from J, the junction kept 8 bases outside the gene matches. Germline V gene data show CDR1 as SGHRS and CDR2 as YFSETQ. The CDR3 coding sequence is TGCGCCTCAGGACAGGGAACGACTAACTATGGCTACACCTTC. This sequence encodes CASGQGTTNYGYTF. Looking up the rest from reference TRBV5-1 and TRBJ1-2 gives the full variable domain: KAGVTQTPRYLIKTRGQQVTLSCSPISGHRSVSWYQQTPGQGLQFLFEYFSETQRNKGNFPGRFSGRQFSNSRSEMNVSTLELGDSALYLCASGQGTTNYGYTFGSGTRLTVV.

The rearrangement uses TRBV5-1 and TRBJ1-4; D might be TRBD1 (5 bases). The CDR3 covers 15 residues. Trimming shortened V by 1 base and J by 5 bases, and 12 bases separated the two germline ends. Germline V gene sequence: CDR1 SGHRS, CDR2 YFSETQ. The CDR3: CASSLNRRENEKLFF. CDR3 nucleotides: TGCGCCAGCAGCTTGAACAGGAGAGAAAATGAAAAACTGTTTTTT.

The CDR3: CASSPGNYGYTF. DNA for the CDR3: TGTGCCAGTAGTCCAGGGAACTATGGCTACACCTTC. The rearrangement links TRBV19 to TRBJ1-2, with D possibly being TRBD1 (5 bases). The V and J ends lost 5 bases and 2 bases respectively, with 6 bases between them. Looked up from germline, CDR1 is LNHDA and CDR2 is SQIVND (reference sequence). The CDR3 runs 12 residues.

This clone was counted between two and nine times. The rearrangement uses TRBV29-1 and TRBJ1-1, with TRBD1 identical over 8 bases. Germline assignment: CDR1 SQVTM and CDR2 ANQGSEA. Trimming took 5 bases from V and 4 from J; bases not matched to a gene: 3. The CDR3 contains 12 residues. The CDR3 reads CSVTTGGTEAFF. The CDR3 bases are TGCAGCGTTACCACAGGGGGCACTGAAGCTTTCTTT.

The chain is built from TRBV11-2 and TRBJ2-3; perhaps TRBD2 as D (6 bases). CDR3 size: 13 residues. Trimming took off 3 bases at V and 7 bases at J, with 11 bases between the two ends. Looked up from germline, CDR1 is SGHAT and CDR2 is FQNNGV. CDR3 nucleotides: TGTGCCAGCAGCTTGGGACTGCAGAATACGCAGTATTTT. It encodes CASSLGLQNTQYF.

This clone turned up a few times. The CDR3 DNA sequence: TGTGCCAGTACTAAGAGGGGGACTAGGGAGAATGAGCAGTTCTTC. Protein sequence: CASTKRGTRENEQFF. V gene TRBV19 combines with J gene TRBJ2-1, with 8 positions matching TRBD2. This CDR3 region has 15 residues. Germline CDR1 LNHDA, CDR2 SQIVND (reference sequence). V was pared by 7 bases and J by 7 bases, with 12 bases of the junction left unmatched.

This chain uses TRBV3-1 (or the pseudogene TRBV3-2) with TRBJ2-1; 14 bases are shared with TRBD2. The CDR3 loop spans 18 amino acids. Per the germline V gene, CDR1 is LGHDT and CDR2 is YNNKEL (reference sequence). V lost 4 bases to trimming and J lost 7 bases; unmatched junction nucleotides: 12. CDR3 nucleotides: TGTGCCAGCAGCCGGGGGACTAGCGGGAGCCTGGGGGAAAATGAGCAGTTCTTC. It yields the protein CASSRGTSGSLGENEQFF.

The rearrangement uses TRBV3-1 (or the pseudogene TRBV3-2) and TRBJ2-1; 13 bases match TRBD2. The germline V gene encodes CDR1 LGHDT and CDR2 YNNKEL (reference sequence). The CDR3 is 17 amino acids. Unmatched junction bases numbered 13, after V lost 6 bases and J lost 8 bases. CDR3 residues: CASSRQQTSGRTYEQFF. In DNA form, the CDR3 reads TGTGCCAGCAGTCGACAACAGACTAGCGGGAGGACCTATGAGCAGTTCTTC.